The 17 T cell receptor beta chains below were found in one sample sequenced in a study of blood T cells in healthy people across ages. Sample-barcoded 5' priming and a J-beta primer mix drove a second PCR of about 6 to 11 cycles. TCRdb independently ran MiXCR on the 5' RACE reads; one entry per CDR3 protein. The repertoire holds hundreds of thousands of distinct CDR3 sequences, with around 43% as singletons. The sample comprised blood. These receptors were taken from a man between 60 and 75 years old in good health.

The CDR3 coding sequence is TGTGCCACCTCATTTAAACAGGGGGTTCTAGAATCTAACTATGGCTACACCTTC. This gives the protein CATSFKQGVLESNYGYTF. V is TRBV7-2 and J is TRBJ1-2, with 8 bases lining up with TRBD1. Germline loops: CDR1 SGHTA, CDR2 FQGNSA. V trimming: 10 bases; J trimming: 0 bases; junction bases outside the gene matches: 19. The CDR3 has 18 residues.

The chain has TRBV10-3 and TRBJ2-1; D possibly corresponds to TRBD2 (6 bases). Trimming pared 3 bases from V and 6 bases from J, leaving 6 bases between. In germline, CDR1 is ENHRY, CDR2 SYGVKD. This CDR3 comprises 12 residues. The DNA of the CDR3 is TGTGCCATCAGTGAAGCGGGCAATGAGCAGTTCTTC. Translating gives CAISEAGNEQFF.

This rearrangement joins TRBV6-2 or TRBV6-3 to TRBJ1-5; the match to TRBD1 covers 7 bases. J lost 4 bases, V lost 6 bases, and 6 bases had no gene match. The CDR3 is 14 residues long. CDR1 and CDR2 from the germline V gene are MNHEY and SVGEGT. CDR3 sequence (DNA): TGTGCCAGCAGAACCGGGACAGAGAATCAGCCCCAGCATTTT. As protein: CASRTGTENQPQHF.

There are many counts of this clonotype. This chain links TRBV20-1 with TRBJ2-4; D uncertain. CDR3 length equals 13 residues. CDR1 and CDR2 (germline): DFQATT, SNEGSKA (reference sequence). Trimming removed 1 base at V and 0 bases at J, with 4 bases between. The CDR3 bases are TGCAGTGCTAGAGGGATAGCCAAAAACATTCAGTACTTC. The encoded protein is CSARGIAKNIQYF.

The CDR3 spells CASSRTSGESSYNEQFF. The CDR3 DNA reads TGCGCCAGCAGCCGGACTAGCGGGGAATCCTCCTACAATGAGCAGTTCTTC. The chain couples TRBV4-1 to TRBJ2-1, with 12 bases that match TRBD2. Trimming cost V 4 bases and J 0 bases; bases outside gene matches: 4. Germline CDR1 reads MGHRA; CDR2 reads YSYEKL. The CDR3 runs to 17 residues.

The chain recombines TRBV20-1 with TRBJ2-3, with 7 nucleotides matching TRBD1. The V gene's germline CDR1 is DFQATT and CDR2 SNEGSKA (reference sequence). This CDR3 has 15 amino acids. J gave up 0 bases and V 1 base, and 4 bases lay outside the gene matches. The CDR3 spells CSARAGTASTDTQYF. Here the CDR3 DNA reads TGCAGTGCTAGAGCCGGGACAGCTAGCACAGATACGCAGTATTTT.

This clonotype came up a few times. This chain joins TRBV9 and TRBJ2-5; 7 bases align to TRBD2. V shed 3 bases, J shed 3 bases, and the junction held 11 bases outside the gene matches. The CDR3 consists of 16 residues. Per germline, CDR1 SGDLS and CDR2 YYNGEE. CDR3 region: CASSGGGPAREETQYF. CDR3 bases: TGTGCCAGCAGCGGGGGGGGACCGGCAAGAGAAGAGACCCAGTACTTC.

CDR3 sequence reads: CAWSVHGSNYGYTF. The CDR3, as DNA: TGTGCCTGGAGTGTACATGGCAGCAACTATGGCTACACCTTC. The chain links TRBV30 to TRBJ1-2; no firm D call. V was cut by 0 bases and J by 2 bases, with 10 bases left in between. Germline V gene lookup returns CDR1 GTSNPN and CDR2 SVGIG (reference sequence). The CDR3 spans 14 residues.

This clonotype was seen a few times. The CDR3 loop is CASQRDEQFF. The CDR3 bases are TGTGCCAGCCAACGCGATGAGCAGTTCTTC. The rearrangement links TRBV21-1 to TRBJ2-1. TRBV21-1 is a pseudogene locus. The CDR3 is 10 residues long.

This clonotype was recorded a few times. This chain connects TRBV12-3 or TRBV12-4 to TRBJ1-4; perhaps TRBD1 as D (5 bases). V lost 3 bases and J 7 bases, leaving 15 bases between the germline ends. CDR3 length: 15 amino acids. CDR3 coding DNA: TGTGCCAGCAGTTTCGAGGGGCTCTTCAGTGAAAAACTGTTTTTT. Its protein is CASSFEGLFSEKLFF.

The rearrangement links TRBV12-5 to TRBJ2-3; 8 bases are a match to TRBD2. Germline CDR1 is LGHNT and CDR2 is FRNRAP. The CDR3 contains 16 residues. V was clipped by 7 bases and J by 5 bases; unmatched bases: 14. The CDR3 protein is CASARRGDLSGDTQYF. CDR3 DNA: TGTGCTAGTGCCCGGCGGGGGGACCTCTCGGGAGATACGCAGTATTTT. Full variable domain (missing parts from reference TRBV12-5 and TRBJ2-3): DARVTQTPRHKVTEMGQEVTMRCQPILGHNTVFWYRQTMMQGLELLAYFRNRAPLDDSGMPKDRFSAEMPDATLATLKIQPSEPRDSAVYFCASARRGDLSGDTQYFGPGTRLTVL.

In its sample, this clonotype was seen a few times. The V gene is TRBV7-2, the J gene TRBJ2-4; weak D call: TRBD2 (5 bases). The assigned J gene may be wrong: the sequence end matches TRBJ2-7 better. CDR3 size: 14 residues. From germline, CDR1 is SGHTA and CDR2 FQGNSA. The CDR3 loop reads CASSPELAGNEQYF. As DNA, the CDR3 is TGTGCCAGCAGCCCCGAGTTGGCGGGCAACGAGCAGTACTTC.

This chain joins TRBV29-1 and TRBJ2-1, with D unclear. The V end lost 7 bases, the J end lost 9 bases, and 13 bases lay between the germline ends. This CDR3 region has 11 residues. CDR1 is SQVTM and CDR2 is ANQGSEA in the germline V gene. This CDR3 is CSAGPPREQFF. The CDR3 DNA reads TGCAGCGCCGGGCCCCCCCGTGAGCAGTTCTTC.

The chain has TRBV20-1 and TRBJ2-7; D possibly corresponds to TRBD2 (6 bases). V was trimmed by 1 base and J by 1 base, leaving 17 bases between them. This CDR3 contains 16 residues. Germline V gene lookup returns CDR1 DFQATT and CDR2 SNEGSKA (reference sequence). CDR3 protein: CSARVPGGTSSYEQYF. CDR3 bases: TGCAGTGCTAGAGTTCCTGGGGGGACTTCATCCTACGAGCAGTACTTC.

This clonotype showed up many times. The chain recombines TRBV9 with TRBJ2-5; D is tentatively TRBD1 or TRBD2 (5 bases each). CDR1 is SGDLS, CDR2 YYNGEE, per germline. CDR3 length: 15 amino acids. V lost 0 bases and J 3 bases, leaving 12 bases between the germline ends. CDR3 coding DNA: TGTGCCAGCAGCGTAGGAGGGACCTGGAAAGAGACCCAGTACTTC. The encoded protein is CASSVGGTWKETQYF.

The V call is TRBV20-1, the J call TRBJ2-1; no clear D gene. The germline V gene has CDR1 DFQATT and CDR2 SNEGSKA (reference sequence). V lost 5 bases and J lost 0, with 8 bases in between. This CDR3 is built from 13 residues. The CDR3, as DNA: TGCAGTGCTGGCACGAGCTCCTACAATGAGCAGTTCTTC. It is translated as CSAGTSSYNEQFF.

V and J are TRBV20-1 and TRBJ2-5; 15 nucleotides line up with TRBD2. This CDR3 has 16 residues. After removal of 4 bases from V and 2 bases from J, the junction contained 5 bases not matched to a gene. Germline V lookup: CDR1 DFQATT, CDR2 SNEGSKA (reference sequence). The CDR3 sequence is CSAKGLAGGLQETQYF. DNA for the CDR3: TGCAGTGCTAAGGGACTAGCGGGGGGCTTACAAGAGACCCAGTACTTC.